Presented here are 23 T cell receptor beta chains from one specimen sequenced in a study of graft-versus-host responses after intestinal transplantation. TCRdb's copy holds only in-frame clones and misses some; the assay was immunoSEQ multiplex PCR. The table has 35,000 to 40,000 clones, around 94% seen once. The sample in question was PBMCs, obtained 16 days after intestinal transplant. Every receptor here comes from a human patient who received an intestinal transplant, so some T cells may come from the graft donor.

The genes are TRBV30 and TRBJ2-5, with 7 bases fitting TRBD2. Judging by the DNA end, TRBJ2-7 fits better; the J call may be wrong. CDR1 is GTSNPN, CDR2 SVGIG, per germline (reference sequence). CDR3 length: 13 residues. In DNA form, the CDR3 reads TGTGCCTGGGCATCAGCGGGACTCTACGAGCAGTACTTC. As protein: CAWASAGLYEQYF.

This chain joins TRBV7-9 and TRBJ1-2, with 7 positions matching TRBD1. Germline values: CDR1 SEHNR, CDR2 FQNEAQ (reference sequence). V was clipped by 3 bases and J by 0 bases; unmatched bases: 4. The CDR3 length is 15 residues. Here the CDR3 reads CASSLPGTANYGYTF. CDR3 DNA: TGTGCCAGCAGCTTGCCCGGGACAGCTAACTATGGCTACACCTTC.

The CDR3 bases are TGTGCCAGCAGCTTCTACCTCCTTCGGACCCAGTACTTC. It encodes CASSFYLLRTQYF. The V call is TRBV11-3, the J call TRBJ2-5; D uncertain. CDR1 and CDR2 (germline): SGHNT, YENEEA. This CDR3 has 13 amino acids. The ends were cut back, 3 bases at V and 7 bases at J, with 12 bases in the middle.

The chain employs TRBV4-3 and TRBJ1-1, with D unclear. Per germline, CDR1 LGHNA and CDR2 YSLEER. V dropped 0 bases and J dropped 0 bases, with 5 bases sitting between them. The CDR3 extends over 14 amino acids. CDR3 sequence: CASSQDLVNTEAFF. CDR3 bases: TGCGCCAGCAGCCAAGATTTAGTGAACACTGAAGCTTTCTTT.

In DNA form, the CDR3 reads TGTGCCAGCAGCGTCGGCAGATCGGGGGGGCCCAGGACTGAAGCTTTCTTT. Translating it yields CASSVGRSGGPRTEAFF. The chain employs TRBV9 and TRBJ1-1, with D tentatively TRBD1 (6 bases). The CDR3 has 17 residues. Deletions cut 2 bases from V and 5 bases from J, with 22 bases between. The germline V gene has CDR1 SGDLS and CDR2 YYNGEE. The whole variable domain, remainder taken from reference TRBV9 and TRBJ1-1, is DSGVTQTPKHLITATGQRVTLRCSPRSGDLSVYWYQQSLDQGLQFLIQYYNGEERAKGNILERFSAQQFPDLHSELNLSSLELGDSALYFCASSVGRSGGPRTEAFFGQGTRLTVV.

This clone has just one count. CDR3 coding DNA: TGTGCCAGCAGTTCCCTTAACTCCTACAATGAGCAGTTCTTC. It codes for CASSSLNSYNEQFF. The chain has TRBV6-5 and TRBJ2-1, with D unclear. Deletions cut 4 bases from V and 0 bases from J, with 7 bases between. Germline-derived CDR1 and CDR2 are MNHEY and SVGAGI. The CDR3 is made up of 14 amino acids.

The chain combines TRBV21-1 with TRBJ2-4; the DNA was not compared with TRBD2, the D call given in the table. TRBV21-1 is annotated as a pseudogene. The CDR3 runs 20 residues. In DNA, the CDR3 is TGTGCCAGCAGCAAAGGGGTCCTAGCGGGAGGAGGTGGAGCCAAAAACATTCAGTACTTC. Translation gives CASSKGVLAGGGGAKNIQYF.

V and J are TRBV6-5 and TRBJ2-7, with 7 bases identical to TRBD2. V shed 7 bases, J shed 3 bases, and the junction held 6 bases outside the gene matches. The length of the CDR3 is 13 residues. Germline assignment: CDR1 MNHEY and CDR2 SVGAGI. The CDR3 bases are TGTGCCAGCACCCTAACGGGGGGCTACGAGCAGTACTTC. It specifies CASTLTGGYEQYF.

The V call is TRBV27, the J call TRBJ2-7; tentatively, D is TRBD2 (5 bases). CDR3 length equals 13 residues. Looked up from germline, CDR1 is MNHEY and CDR2 is SMNVEV (reference sequence). V was shortened by 5 bases and J by 3 bases, with 11 bases between the two germline ends. CDR3 protein: CASSTRPYYEQYF. The CDR3 DNA reads TGTGCCAGCAGTACTAGGCCCTACTACGAGCAGTACTTC.

V and J are TRBV28 and TRBJ2-3; 9 nucleotides align to TRBD2. With 8 bases clipped from V and 2 bases from J, the junction kept 8 bases outside the gene matches. CDR1 MDHEN and CDR2 SYDVKM come from the germline V gene. The CDR3 has 15 amino acids. This chain's CDR3 is CASSRSGRNTDTQYF. The CDR3 coding sequence is TGTGCCAGCTCGAGGAGCGGGAGGAACACAGATACGCAGTATTTT.

V usage is TRBV7-9 and J usage is TRBJ2-3; D may match TRBD1 or TRBD2 (5 bases each). CDR1 SEHNR and CDR2 FQNEAQ come from the germline V gene (reference sequence). This CDR3 is built from 16 residues. Trimming pared 1 base from V and 3 bases from J, leaving 14 bases between. The chain's CDR3 is CASSLGWGKGTDTQYF. The CDR3 coding sequence is TGTGCCAGCAGCTTAGGGTGGGGGAAAGGGACAGATACGCAGTATTTT.

V gene TRBV5-1 combines with J gene TRBJ2-7; D ambiguous. Per the germline V gene, CDR1 is SGHRS and CDR2 is YFSETQ. The V gene lost 0 bases and the J gene lost 3 bases, with 4 bases spanning the gap. CDR3 size: 12 residues. The CDR3 bases are TGCGCCAGCAGCTTGGGGTACTACGAGCAGTACTTC. Amino acid sequence: CASSLGYYEQYF.

The rearrangement joins TRBV5-1 to TRBJ1-2; D is possibly TRBD1 (5 bases). This CDR3 comprises 14 residues. Trimming removed 0 bases from V and 1 base from J, with 7 bases in between. CDR1 and CDR2 (germline): SGHRS, YFSETQ. The CDR3 DNA follows: TGCGCCAGCAGCTTGGGAGGGGTTAACTATGGCTACACCTTC. Its translation is CASSLGGVNYGYTF.

The chain employs TRBV6-1 and TRBJ2-7; D is undetermined. CDR1 is MNHNS and CDR2 is SASEGT in the germline V gene. V dropped 6 bases and J dropped 5 bases, with 14 bases sitting between them. The CDR3 has 13 residues. CDR3 in amino acids: CASRPSWVDEQYF. The CDR3 DNA follows: TGTGCCAGCAGACCCTCGTGGGTGGACGAGCAGTACTTC.

CDR3 nucleotides: TGTGCCACCAGCAGAGACGGGCGCGAGGAGGCTTTCTTT. Translated: CATSRDGREEAFF. The rearrangement uses TRBV15 and TRBJ1-1; no definite D call. The CDR3 is 13 residues long. Germline V lookup: CDR1 LNHNV, CDR2 YYDKDF (reference sequence). V was shortened by 0 bases and J by 11 bases, with 13 bases between the two germline ends.

The genes are TRBV14 and TRBJ2-7, with D possibly being TRBD1 (5 bases). Trimming left V 0 bases short and J 5 bases short, with 14 bases between. The CDR3 sequence is 15 residues long. The germline V gene has CDR1 SGHDN and CDR2 FVKESK. CDR3 sequence: CASSQDPPGNHEQYF. The CDR3 region has the DNA TGTGCCAGCAGCCAAGATCCCCCAGGGAACCACGAGCAGTACTTC.

The chain couples TRBV5-6 to TRBJ1-1; D ambiguous. Trimming pared 5 bases from V and 5 bases from J, leaving 16 bases between. The CDR3 covers 14 residues. Germline CDR1 SGHDT, CDR2 YYEEEE. This CDR3 reads CASRRTGFSTEAFF. The CDR3 nucleotides are TGTGCCAGCAGAAGGACTGGGTTTAGTACTGAAGCTTTCTTT.

This chain links TRBV7-3 with TRBJ2-3; D is unclear. Germline CDR1 is SGHTA and CDR2 is FQGTGA. Trimming stripped 2 bases from V and 6 bases from J, with 18 bases between. CDR3 size: 16 residues. The CDR3 loop is CASSLGVVQVGDTQYF. In DNA form, the CDR3 reads TGTGCCAGCAGCTTAGGCGTAGTTCAGGTGGGCGATACGCAGTATTTT.

The chain joins TRBV7-3 to TRBJ2-6, with D possibly TRBD2 on 6 matching bases. The CDR3 sequence is 17 residues long. The V end was cut by 5 bases, the J end by 0 bases, with 14 bases between. CDR1 is SGHTA and CDR2 is FQGTGA in the germline V gene. The CDR3 sequence: CASSLRGGISGANVLTF. The CDR3 DNA is TGTGCCAGCAGCCTTAGGGGAGGAATCTCTGGGGCCAACGTCCTGACTTTC. Using reference TRBV7-3 and TRBJ2-6 for the parts outside the CDR3, the full variable domain is GAGVSQTPSNKVTEKGKYVELRCDPISGHTALYWYRQSLGQGPEFLIYFQGTGAADDSGLPNDRFFAVRPEGSVSTLKIQRTERGDSAVYLCASSLRGGISGANVLTFGAGSRLTVL.

The genes are TRBV4-3 and TRBJ1-1; 7 bases fit TRBD1. The germline CDR1 and CDR2 sequences are LGHNA and YSLEER. The V and J ends lost 0 bases and 3 bases, in that order; junction bases with no gene match: 7. The CDR3 contains 16 residues. The CDR3 is CASSQDSTGYYTEAFF. The CDR3 DNA reads TGCGCCAGCAGCCAAGATTCGACAGGGTACTACACTGAAGCTTTCTTT.

In DNA form, the CDR3 reads TGTGCCAGCAGCCAAGATATAAGGGCTAACTATGGCTACACCTTC. Protein sequence: CASSQDIRANYGYTF. The genes are TRBV4-2 and TRBJ1-2; no clear D. CDR1 and CDR2 (germline): LGHNA, YNFKEQ. The V end lost 0 bases, the J end lost 0 bases, and 8 bases lay between the germline ends. This CDR3 region has 15 residues.

The CDR3 protein is CASSPYLGEGYTF. In DNA, the CDR3 is TGTGCCAGCAGTCCCTACTTGGGGGAGGGCTACACCTTC. The chain joins TRBV28 to TRBJ1-2; TRBD1 is a possible D gene (5 bases). CDR3 size: 13 residues. V was clipped by 5 bases and J by 8 bases, with 15 bases between them. Germline V gene data show CDR1 as MDHEN and CDR2 as SYDVKM.

This clone has a handful of counts. V gene TRBV9 combines with J gene TRBJ2-1, with 9 bases aligning to TRBD2. Germline V CDR1 and CDR2: SGDLS, YYNGEE. V lost 0 bases to trimming and J lost 10 bases; unmatched junction nucleotides: 8. The CDR3 contains 15 residues. CDR3 sequence (DNA): TGTGCCAGCAGCGTAGGGGGTAGCGGGAGACTCGAGCAGTTCTTC. Translation gives CASSVGGSGRLEQFF.